The next 19 T cell receptor beta chains were all read from a single sample in a study of cytomegalovirus exposure and HLA in healthy donors. Use of 60 Vbeta and 13 Jbeta primers characterized the PCR. Assay used: immunoSEQ multiplex PCR; TCRdb lists only in-frame clones, some missing. The table records 210,000 or so clones, around 87% of them present only once. Sequenced: PBMCs. Receptors were obtained from a young man in good health and CMV-seronegative.

The chain recombines TRBV27 with TRBJ2-1; D is perhaps TRBD2 (6 bases). Deletions cut 7 bases from V and 5 bases from J, with 15 bases between. The CDR3 totals 14 residues. In germline, CDR1 is MNHEY, CDR2 SMNVEV (reference sequence). The CDR3 sequence is CASTQRWRDNEQFF. CDR3 coding DNA: TGTGCCAGCACCCAGCGGTGGAGGGACAATGAGCAGTTCTTC.

This chain links TRBV19 with TRBJ2-7, with TRBD1 identical over 7 bases. Germline V CDR1 and CDR2: LNHDA, SQIVND (reference sequence). The CDR3 is made up of 15 amino acids. V shed 6 bases and J 6 bases; nucleotides not matched to a gene: 14. The CDR3 coding sequence is TGTGCCAGTAGCCGGGACAGCGCCCTCGGGGTCGAGCAGTACTTC. Protein sequence: CASSRDSALGVEQYF.

J is TRBJ1-1 and V is TRBV6-5; TRBD1 matches 8 bases. CDR3 length equals 14 residues. Germline CDR1 is MNHEY and CDR2 is SVGAGI. V gave up 5 bases and J gave up 5 bases; unmatched junction bases: 7. The CDR3 reads CASSRVTGGTEAFF. The CDR3 DNA follows: TGTGCCAGCAGTCGGGTAACAGGGGGTACTGAAGCTTTCTTT.

The genes are TRBV27 and TRBJ2-1; the D is unclear. V was shortened by 5 bases and J by 0 bases, with 14 bases between the two germline ends. The CDR3 has 16 amino acids. Germline V gene data show CDR1 as MNHEY and CDR2 as SMNVEV (reference sequence). The CDR3 reads CASSMTPAISYNEQFF. CDR3 DNA: TGTGCCAGCAGTATGACACCGGCTATCTCCTACAATGAGCAGTTCTTC.

This sequence joins TRBV27 and TRBJ1-3; maybe TRBD1 (5 bases). The CDR3 length is 15 residues. V lost 5 bases and J lost 0, with 11 bases in between. Germline CDR1 MNHEY, CDR2 SMNVEV (reference sequence). The CDR3, as DNA: TGTGCCAGCAGTGTAACAGGTTACTCTGGAAACACCATATATTTT. It is translated as CASSVTGYSGNTIYF.

The V gene is TRBV14, the J gene TRBJ2-7; D might be TRBD1 (5 bases). The germline V and J ends were trimmed by 2 bases and 0 bases, with 14 bases remaining between them. Germline V CDR1 and CDR2: SGHDN, FVKESK. The CDR3 contains 16 residues. CDR3 coding DNA: TGTGCCAGCAGCCAATTTACGACAGCGTTCTCCTACGAGCAGTACTTC. It is translated as CASSQFTTAFSYEQYF.

The rearrangement links TRBV28 to TRBJ1-5; 10 bases are shared with TRBD1. V lost 6 bases, J lost 6 bases, and 14 bases stayed unmatched. Germline V lookup: CDR1 MDHEN, CDR2 SYDVKM. The CDR3 sequence is 17 residues long. DNA for the CDR3: TGTGCCAGCAGGAGACAGGGGGCGCGATATTCGGGTCAGCCCCAGCATTTT. This translates into CASRRQGARYSGQPQHF. The full variable domain, completed using reference TRBV28 and TRBJ1-5, is DVKVTQSSRYLVKRTGEKVFLECVQDMDHENMFWYRQDPGLGLRLIYFSYDVKMKEKGDIPEGYSVSREKKERFSLILESASTNQTSMYLCASRRQGARYSGQPQHFGDGTRLSIL.

The chain joins TRBV4-1 to TRBJ2-7; 10 bases fit TRBD2. CDR3 length equals 16 residues. The germline V gene has CDR1 MGHRA and CDR2 YSYEKL. With V trimmed by 2 bases and J by 2 bases, 6 bases remained unmatched. The CDR3 DNA sequence: TGCGCCAGCAGCCAACCATTAGCGGGAGGCACCTACGAGCAGTACTTC. It specifies CASSQPLAGGTYEQYF.

V and J are TRBV7-9 and TRBJ1-1; no reliable D call. Trimming left V 5 bases short and J 1 base short, with 14 bases between. The CDR3 has 15 residues. Germline CDR1 is SEHNR and CDR2 is FQNEAQ (reference sequence). Written as DNA, the CDR3 is TGTGCCAGCAGCCCCCCGGGAGCCCAGAACACTGAAGCTTTCTTT. Protein sequence: CASSPPGAQNTEAFF. Looking up the rest from reference TRBV7-9 and TRBJ1-1 gives the full variable domain: DTGVSQNPRHKITKRGQNVTFRCDPISEHNRLYWYRQTLGQGPEFLTYFQNEAQLEKSRLLSDRFSAERPKGSFSTLEIQRTEQGDSAMYLCASSPPGAQNTEAFFGQGTRLTVV.

The CDR3 protein is CSVDSGQGTYNEQFF. CDR3 bases: TGCAGCGTGGATTCGGGACAGGGGACCTACAATGAGCAGTTCTTC. The gene calls are TRBV29-1 and TRBJ2-1, with TRBD1 matching 10 bases. This CDR3 has 15 residues. Germline-derived CDR1 and CDR2 are SQVTM and ANQGSEA. Trimming at V came to 6 bases and at J to 2 bases, leaving 7 bases not matched to a gene.

V usage is TRBV29-1 and J usage is TRBJ2-7; 9 positions agree with TRBD1. Germline V CDR1 and CDR2: SQVTM, ANQGSEA. Trimming removed 4 bases from V and 2 bases from J; junction bases left unmatched: 3. The CDR3 spans 13 residues. The CDR3 bases are TGCAGCGTTGGGGACAGGGCGGCCTACGAGCAGTACTTC. As protein: CSVGDRAAYEQYF.

V usage is TRBV4-3 and J usage is TRBJ1-5; D gene unclear. The germline V gene encodes CDR1 LGHNA and CDR2 YSLEER. The CDR3 has 17 amino acids. V was trimmed by 1 base and J by 1 base, leaving 14 bases between them. CDR3 DNA: TGCGCCAGCAGCCAAGGCGTCGTGGGAGAAAGCAATCAGCCCCAGCATTTT. Translated, it gives CASSQGVVGESNQPQHF.

Concerning this clone itself: One junction end does not reproduce the germline sequence, and a read error may be involved. J is TRBJ2-2 and V is TRBV7-9, with TRBD2 matching 12 bases. Looked up from germline, CDR1 is SEHNR and CDR2 is FQNEAQ (reference sequence). The CDR3 spans 17 residues. The DNA for the CDR3 is TGTTCCAGCAGCTTGAGACTAGCGGGAGTAAACACCGGGGAGCTGTTTTTT. This encodes CSSSLRLAGVNTGELFF.

J is TRBJ2-2 and V is TRBV7-9; 7 nucleotides match TRBD1. V was clipped by 4 bases and J by 2 bases; unmatched bases: 7. This CDR3 region has 16 residues. Germline V gene lookup returns CDR1 SEHNR and CDR2 FQNEAQ (reference sequence). The CDR3 coding sequence is TGTGCCAGCAGCTCCCTGACAGGGAGCAACACCGGGGAGCTGTTTTTT. The encoded protein is CASSSLTGSNTGELFF.

This clone has a single count. One junction end disagrees with the germline gene, perhaps due to a read error. The chain recombines TRBV7-9 with TRBJ1-2, with D uncertain. The CDR3 is 11 amino acids. Germline V CDR1 and CDR2: SEHNR, FQNEAQ (reference sequence). CDR3 region: CSSSLSSGYTF. The DNA of the CDR3 is TGTTCCAGCAGCTTATCATCAGGCTACACCTTC.

The chain combines TRBV4-2 with TRBJ2-3; 9 bases agree with TRBD1. This CDR3 is built from 15 residues. Germline values: CDR1 LGHNA, CDR2 YNFKEQ. V trimming: 4 bases; J trimming: 6 bases; junction bases outside the gene matches: 8. The CDR3, as DNA: TGTGCCAGCAGCCGAGTCGGACAGGGGCAGGATACGCAGTATTTT. As protein: CASSRVGQGQDTQYF.

J is TRBJ2-1 and V is TRBV27; 12 nucleotides align to TRBD1. After removal of 5 bases from V and 9 bases from J, the junction contained 8 bases not matched to a gene. This CDR3 spans 15 amino acids. The germline V gene has CDR1 MNHEY and CDR2 SMNVEV (reference sequence). The CDR3 DNA is TGTGCCAGCAGTCCCGGGACAGGGGGCTTAGGTGAGCAGTTCTTC. This translates into CASSPGTGGLGEQFF.

The chain recombines TRBV5-1 with TRBJ2-7, with D unresolved. The CDR3 sequence is 14 residues long. Germline V gene lookup returns CDR1 SGHRS and CDR2 YFSETQ. Trimming took off 0 bases at V and 4 bases at J, with 11 bases between the two ends. CDR3 nucleotides: TGCGCCAGCAGCTTGGAGACGGGTTGGTACGAGCAGTACTTC. The encoded protein is CASSLETGWYEQYF.

V usage is TRBV10-3 and J usage is TRBJ1-3; the D is unclear. The germline V gene has CDR1 ENHRY and CDR2 SYGVKD. Trimming cost V 3 bases and J 0 bases, with 6 bases left between them. The length of the CDR3 is 14 residues. CDR3 sequence: CAISEQISGNTIYF. For the CDR3, the DNA is TGTGCCATCAGTGAACAGATCTCTGGAAACACCATATATTTT.